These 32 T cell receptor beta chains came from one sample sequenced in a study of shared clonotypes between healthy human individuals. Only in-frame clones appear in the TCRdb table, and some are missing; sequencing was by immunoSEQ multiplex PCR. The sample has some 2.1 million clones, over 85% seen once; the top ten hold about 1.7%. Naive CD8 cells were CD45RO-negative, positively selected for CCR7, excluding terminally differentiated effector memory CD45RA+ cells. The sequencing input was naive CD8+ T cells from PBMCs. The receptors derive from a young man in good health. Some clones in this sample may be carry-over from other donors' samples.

The CDR3 DNA reads as TGTGCCACCAGCACCGTAGAAAATGAGCAGTTCTTC. This sequence encodes CATSTVENEQFF. V and J are TRBV15 and TRBJ2-1; D is undetermined. The CDR3 spans 12 residues. Germline V CDR1 and CDR2: LNHNV, YYDKDF (reference sequence). V was shortened by 4 bases and J by 7 bases, with 8 bases between the two germline ends.

The CDR3 here is CASSSSPSGGYNEQFF. The CDR3 DNA follows: TGTGCCAGCAGCTCTAGCCCTAGCGGGGGATACAATGAGCAGTTCTTC. This chain connects TRBV7-2 to TRBJ2-1, with 10 bases fitting TRBD2. The CDR3 length is 16 residues. The J segment lost 4 bases and the V segment lost 4 bases, leaving 7 bases of the junction unmatched. CDR1 is SGHTA and CDR2 is FQGNSA in the germline V gene.

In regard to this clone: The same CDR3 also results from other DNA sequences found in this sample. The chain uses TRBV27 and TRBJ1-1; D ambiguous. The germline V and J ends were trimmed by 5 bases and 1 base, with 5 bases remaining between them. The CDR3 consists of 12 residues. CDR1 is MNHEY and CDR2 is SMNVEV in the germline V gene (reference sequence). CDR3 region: CASSTANTEAFF. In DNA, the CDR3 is TGTGCCAGCAGTACCGCGAACACTGAAGCTTTCTTT.

CDR3 region: CASSQDGRNNQPQHF. The CDR3 nucleotides are TGCGCCAGCAGCCAAGACGGACGGAACAATCAGCCCCAGCATTTT. V and J are TRBV4-3 and TRBJ1-5; D not resolved. CDR3 size: 15 residues. Trimming stripped 0 bases from V and 3 bases from J, with 9 bases between. CDR1 and CDR2 from the germline V gene are LGHNA and YSLEER.

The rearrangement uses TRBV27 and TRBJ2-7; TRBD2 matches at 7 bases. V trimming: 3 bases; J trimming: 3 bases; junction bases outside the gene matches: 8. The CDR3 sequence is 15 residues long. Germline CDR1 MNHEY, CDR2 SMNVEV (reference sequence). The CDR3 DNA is TGTGCCAGCAGTTTCGGCGGGGGTTCTTTCTACGAGCAGTACTTC. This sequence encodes CASSFGGGSFYEQYF.

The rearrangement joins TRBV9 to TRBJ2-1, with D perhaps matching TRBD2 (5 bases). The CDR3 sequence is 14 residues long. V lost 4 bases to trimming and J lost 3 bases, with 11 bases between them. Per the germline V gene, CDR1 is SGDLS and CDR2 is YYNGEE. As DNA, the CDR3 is TGTGCCAGCAGCCCGACCGGACTCTACAATGAGCAGTTCTTC. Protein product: CASSPTGLYNEQFF.

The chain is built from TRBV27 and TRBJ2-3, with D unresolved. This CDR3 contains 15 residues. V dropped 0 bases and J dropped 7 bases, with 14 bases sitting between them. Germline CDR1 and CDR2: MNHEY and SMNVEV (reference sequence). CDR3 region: CASSLSFPAPNTQYF. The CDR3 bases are TGTGCCAGCAGTTTATCCTTCCCGGCCCCAAATACGCAGTATTTT.

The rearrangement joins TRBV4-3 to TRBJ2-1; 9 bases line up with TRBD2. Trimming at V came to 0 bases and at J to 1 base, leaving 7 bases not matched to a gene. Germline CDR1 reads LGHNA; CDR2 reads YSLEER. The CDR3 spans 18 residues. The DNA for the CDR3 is TGCGCCAGCAGCCAAGAATCGGTAGCGGGAGCGTCCTACAATGAGCAGTTCTTC. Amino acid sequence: CASSQESVAGASYNEQFF.

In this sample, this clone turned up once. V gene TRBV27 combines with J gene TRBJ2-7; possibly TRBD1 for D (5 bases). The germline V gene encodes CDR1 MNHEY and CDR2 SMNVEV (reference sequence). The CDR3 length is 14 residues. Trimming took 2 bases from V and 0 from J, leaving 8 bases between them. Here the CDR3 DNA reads TGTGCCAGCAGTTTACAGGGAATCTCCTACGAGCAGTACTTC. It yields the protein CASSLQGISYEQYF.

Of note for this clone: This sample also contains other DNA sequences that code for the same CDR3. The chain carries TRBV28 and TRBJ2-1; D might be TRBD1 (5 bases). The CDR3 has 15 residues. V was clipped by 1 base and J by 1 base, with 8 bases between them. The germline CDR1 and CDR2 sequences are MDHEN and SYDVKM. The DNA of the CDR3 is TGTGCCAGCAGTTTATCTAGGGGTTCCTACAATGAGCAGTTCTTC. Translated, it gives CASSLSRGSYNEQFF. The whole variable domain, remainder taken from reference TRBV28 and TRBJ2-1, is DVKVTQSSRYLVKRTGEKVFLECVQDMDHENMFWYRQDPGLGLRLIYFSYDVKMKEKGDIPEGYSVSREKKERFSLILESASTNQTSMYLCASSLSRGSYNEQFFGPGTRLTVL.

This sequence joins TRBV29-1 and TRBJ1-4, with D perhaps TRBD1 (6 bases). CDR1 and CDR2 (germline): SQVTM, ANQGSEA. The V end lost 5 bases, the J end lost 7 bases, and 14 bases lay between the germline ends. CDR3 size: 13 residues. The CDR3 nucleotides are TGCAGCGTTTTTGACAGGCTTGGTGAAAAACTGTTTTTT. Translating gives CSVFDRLGEKLFF.

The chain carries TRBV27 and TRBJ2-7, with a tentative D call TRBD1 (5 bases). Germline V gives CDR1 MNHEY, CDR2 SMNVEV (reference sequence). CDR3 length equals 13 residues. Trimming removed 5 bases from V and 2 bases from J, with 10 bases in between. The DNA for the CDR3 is TGTGCCAGCAGTGACAGTTATCCCTACGAGCAGTACTTC. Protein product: CASSDSYPYEQYF.

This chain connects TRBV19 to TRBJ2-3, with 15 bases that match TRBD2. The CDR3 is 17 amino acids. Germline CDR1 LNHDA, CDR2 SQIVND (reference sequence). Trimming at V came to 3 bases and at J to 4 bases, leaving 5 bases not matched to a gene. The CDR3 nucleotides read TGTGCCAGTAGTATCGGACTAGCGGGAGGGGACGCAGATACGCAGTATTTT. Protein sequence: CASSIGLAGGDADTQYF.

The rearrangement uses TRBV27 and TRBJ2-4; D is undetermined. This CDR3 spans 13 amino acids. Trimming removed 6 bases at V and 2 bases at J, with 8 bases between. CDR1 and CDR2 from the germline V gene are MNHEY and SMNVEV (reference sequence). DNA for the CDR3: TGTGCCAGCAGCTACGGACCCAAAAACATTCAGTACTTC. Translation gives CASSYGPKNIQYF.

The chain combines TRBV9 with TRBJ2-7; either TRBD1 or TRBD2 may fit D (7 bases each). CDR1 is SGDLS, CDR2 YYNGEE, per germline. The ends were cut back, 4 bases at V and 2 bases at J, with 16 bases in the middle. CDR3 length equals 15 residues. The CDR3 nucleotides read TGTGCCAGCAGCCCCTGGGGGGGACAGACCTACGAGCAGTACTTC. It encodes CASSPWGGQTYEQYF.

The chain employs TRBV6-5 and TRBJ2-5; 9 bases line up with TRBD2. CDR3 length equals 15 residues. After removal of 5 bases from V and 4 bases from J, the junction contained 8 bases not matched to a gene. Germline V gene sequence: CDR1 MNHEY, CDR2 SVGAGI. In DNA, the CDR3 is TGTGCCAGCAGTCAGCGGGGGGCCTTTAGAGAGACCCAGTACTTC. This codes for CASSQRGAFRETQYF.

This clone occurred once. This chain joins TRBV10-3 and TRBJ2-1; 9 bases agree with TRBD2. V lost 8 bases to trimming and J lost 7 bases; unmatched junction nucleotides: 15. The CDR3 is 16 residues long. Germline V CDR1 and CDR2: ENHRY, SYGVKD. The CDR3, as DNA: TGTGCCATCCAAACTAGCGGGTTGGGGGGCCCGAATGAGCAGTTCTTC. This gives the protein CAIQTSGLGGPNEQFF.

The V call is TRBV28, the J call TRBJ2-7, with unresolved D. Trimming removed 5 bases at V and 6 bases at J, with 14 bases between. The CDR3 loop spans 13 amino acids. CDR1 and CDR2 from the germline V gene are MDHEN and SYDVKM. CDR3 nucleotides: TGTGCCAGCAGTCCGTCTATAGATTCCGAGCAGTACTTC. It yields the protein CASSPSIDSEQYF. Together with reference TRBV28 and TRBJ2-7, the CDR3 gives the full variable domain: DVKVTQSSRYLVKRTGEKVFLECVQDMDHENMFWYRQDPGLGLRLIYFSYDVKMKEKGDIPEGYSVSREKKERFSLILESASTNQTSMYLCASSPSIDSEQYFGPGTRLTVT.

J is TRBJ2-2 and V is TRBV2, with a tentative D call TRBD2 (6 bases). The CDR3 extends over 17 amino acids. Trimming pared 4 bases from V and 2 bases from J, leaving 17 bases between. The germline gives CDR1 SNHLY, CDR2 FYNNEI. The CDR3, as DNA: TGTGCCAGCAGTGGTCTTAGACGGGAGCTAAACACCGGGGAGCTGTTTTTT. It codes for CASSGLRRELNTGELFF.

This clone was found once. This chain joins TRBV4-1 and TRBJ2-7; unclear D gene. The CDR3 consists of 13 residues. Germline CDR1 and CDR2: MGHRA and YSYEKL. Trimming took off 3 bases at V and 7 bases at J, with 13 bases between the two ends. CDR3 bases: TGCGCCAGCAGCCAGGTTAGATCGGAGGAGCAGTACTTC. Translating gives CASSQVRSEEQYF.

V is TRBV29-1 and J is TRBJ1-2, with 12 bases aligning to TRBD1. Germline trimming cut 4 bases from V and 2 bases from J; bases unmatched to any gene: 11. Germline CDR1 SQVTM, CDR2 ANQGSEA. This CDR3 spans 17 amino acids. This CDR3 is CSVAGGDRGQENYGYTF. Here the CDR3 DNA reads TGCAGCGTTGCAGGTGGGGACAGGGGGCAAGAAAACTATGGCTACACCTTC.

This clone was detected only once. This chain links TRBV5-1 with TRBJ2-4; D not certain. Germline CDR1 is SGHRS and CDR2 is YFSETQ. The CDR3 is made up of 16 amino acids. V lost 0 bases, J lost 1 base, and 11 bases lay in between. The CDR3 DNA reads TGCGCCAGCAGCTTGGGGGCCCTCCGGGCCAAAAACATTCAGTACTTC. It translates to CASSLGALRAKNIQYF.

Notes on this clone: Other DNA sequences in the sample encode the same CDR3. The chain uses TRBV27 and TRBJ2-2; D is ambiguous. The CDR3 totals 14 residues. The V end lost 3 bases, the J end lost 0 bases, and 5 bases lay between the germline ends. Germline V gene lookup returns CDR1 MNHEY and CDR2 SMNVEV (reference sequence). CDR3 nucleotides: TGTGCCAGCAGTTTCTCACCGAACACCGGGGAGCTGTTTTTT. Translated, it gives CASSFSPNTGELFF.

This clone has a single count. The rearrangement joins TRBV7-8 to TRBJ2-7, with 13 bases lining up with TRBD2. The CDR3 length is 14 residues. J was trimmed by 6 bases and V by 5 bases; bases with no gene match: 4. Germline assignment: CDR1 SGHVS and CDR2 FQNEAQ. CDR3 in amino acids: CASSLGLAGVEQYF. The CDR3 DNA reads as TGTGCCAGCAGCCTTGGACTAGCGGGAGTCGAGCAGTACTTC.

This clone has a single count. The CDR3 bases are TGCGCCAGCAGCCAAGAAACCGCAGGGGAGGGCTACACCTTC. Residues: CASSQETAGEGYTF. This chain connects TRBV4-3 to TRBJ1-2, with TRBD1 as a possible D gene (6 bases). CDR1 and CDR2 from the germline V gene are LGHNA and YSLEER. The CDR3 extends over 14 amino acids. Trimming stripped 0 bases from V and 8 bases from J, with 13 bases between.

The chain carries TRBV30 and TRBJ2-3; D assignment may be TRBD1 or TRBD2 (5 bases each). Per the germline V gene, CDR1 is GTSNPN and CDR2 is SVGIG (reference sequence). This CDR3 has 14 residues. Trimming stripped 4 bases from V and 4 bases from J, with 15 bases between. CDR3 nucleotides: TGTGCCTGGACGTGGGGCGCGGGTGCAGATACGCAGTATTTT. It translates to CAWTWGAGADTQYF.

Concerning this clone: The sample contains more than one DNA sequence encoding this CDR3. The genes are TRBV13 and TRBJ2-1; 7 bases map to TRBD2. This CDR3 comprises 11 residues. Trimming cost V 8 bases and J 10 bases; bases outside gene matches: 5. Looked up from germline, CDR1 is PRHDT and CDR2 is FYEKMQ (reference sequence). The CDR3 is CASGGDSEQFF. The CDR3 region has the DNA TGTGCCAGCGGGGGGGATTCCGAGCAGTTCTTC.

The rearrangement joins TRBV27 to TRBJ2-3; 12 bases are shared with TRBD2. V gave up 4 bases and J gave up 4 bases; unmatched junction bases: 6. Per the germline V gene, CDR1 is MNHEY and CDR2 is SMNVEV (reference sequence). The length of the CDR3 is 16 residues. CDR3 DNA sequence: TGTGCCAGCAGTTGGGTACTAGCGGGAGGTTCAGATACGCAGTATTTT. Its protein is CASSWVLAGGSDTQYF.

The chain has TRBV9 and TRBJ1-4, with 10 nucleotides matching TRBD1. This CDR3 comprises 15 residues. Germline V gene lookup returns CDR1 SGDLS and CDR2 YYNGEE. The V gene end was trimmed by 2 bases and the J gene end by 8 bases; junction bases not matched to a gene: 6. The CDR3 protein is CASSVGQGSREKLFF. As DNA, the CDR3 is TGTGCCAGCAGCGTGGGACAGGGGAGTCGGGAAAAACTGTTTTTT.

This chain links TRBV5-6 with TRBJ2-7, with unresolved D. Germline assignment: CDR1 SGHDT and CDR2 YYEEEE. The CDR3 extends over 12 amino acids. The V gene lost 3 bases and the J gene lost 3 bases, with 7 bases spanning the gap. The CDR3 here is CASSSRHYEQYF. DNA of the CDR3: TGTGCCAGCAGCTCCCGGCACTACGAGCAGTACTTC.

CDR3 region: CASSNRDRGNNEQFF. The CDR3 nucleotides are TGTGCCAGCAGTAACCGGGACAGGGGCAACAATGAGCAGTTCTTC. This chain joins TRBV6-5 and TRBJ2-1, with 10 bases identical to TRBD1. CDR3 size: 15 residues. The V and J ends lost 5 bases and 5 bases, in that order; junction bases with no gene match: 6. Germline CDR1 reads MNHEY; CDR2 reads SVGAGI.

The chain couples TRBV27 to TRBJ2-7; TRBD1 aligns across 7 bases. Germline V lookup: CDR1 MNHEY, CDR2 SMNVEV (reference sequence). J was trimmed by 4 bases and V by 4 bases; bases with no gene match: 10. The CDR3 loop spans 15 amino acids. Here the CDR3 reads CASSSRTGRGYEQYF. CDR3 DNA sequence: TGTGCCAGCAGTTCCCGGACAGGCCGGGGATACGAGCAGTACTTC.